This T cell receptor (beta chain) was found in a study of ipilimumab plus nivolumab after autologous stem cell transplantation. The CDR3 extends over 14 amino acids. Germline CDR1 and CDR2: SGHAT and FQNNGV. The V gene lost 5 bases and the J gene lost 7 bases, with 12 bases spanning the gap. Assay used: immunoSEQ multiplex PCR; TCRdb lists only in-frame clones, some missing. The table lists 15,000 to 20,000 clones, over 70% of them singletons, with about 21% in the top ten. This clone has only one observation. The sample in question was PBMCs, obtained in a trial of ipilimumab plus nivolumab as post-transplant consolidation. This sequence joins TRBV11-2 and TRBJ1-6, with D hard to call. This clonotype was sampled from a male donor with diffuse large B-cell lymphoma. CDR3 nucleotide sequence: TGTGCCAGCAGCCTGATGCATGGCAATTCACCCCTCCACTTT. It is translated as CASSLMHGNSPLHF.